These 23 T cell receptor beta chains originate from one sample sequenced in a study of patients and donors after allogeneic stem cell transplantation. TCRdb redid the calling of the RT-PCR reads with MiXCR, one entry per CDR3 protein. The sample records about 40,000 distinct CDR3 sequences, 25% to 40% being singletons. The sequencing input was blood, either unsorted or a sorted T cell fraction (not recorded which). The source is a human donor who was either an allogeneic HSCT recipient or a stem cell or donor lymphocyte infusion donor (not recorded which). It is not recorded whose cells these are; they may come from a transplant donor.

V is TRBV29-1 and J is TRBJ2-2; D is uncertain. The CDR3 length is 13 residues. Between the trimmed V and J ends, which lost 3 bases and 4 bases, there was a span of 9 bases. The germline gives CDR1 SQVTM, CDR2 ANQGSEA. This chain's CDR3 is CSVEGATTGELFF. CDR3 bases: TGCAGCGTTGAGGGTGCGACCACCGGGGAGCTGTTTTTT.

This clonotype was seen only a few times. V gene TRBV28 combines with J gene TRBJ1-2, with D maybe TRBD1 (5 bases). Germline V gene lookup returns CDR1 MDHEN and CDR2 SYDVKM. The length of the CDR3 is 12 residues. The germline V and J ends were trimmed by 10 bases and 7 bases, with 16 bases remaining between them. CDR3 in DNA: TGTGCCATCCAGGGAGAGCCCGTTGGCTACACCTTC. It specifies CAIQGEPVGYTF.

This clonotype was counted ten times or more. The chain combines TRBV25-1 with TRBJ1-1; 9 nucleotides line up with TRBD1. The CDR3 consists of 16 residues. Germline V gives CDR1 MGHDK, CDR2 SYGVNS. Trimming removed 3 bases from V and 6 bases from J; junction bases left unmatched: 11. Here the CDR3 reads CASSEGTGWQVPEAFF. The CDR3 DNA follows: TGTGCCAGCAGTGAGGGGACAGGGTGGCAGGTCCCTGAAGCTTTCTTT.

This clonotype has just one count. The chain is built from TRBV28 and TRBJ2-7, with a tentative D call TRBD2 (5 bases). The CDR3 runs 16 residues. V shed 2 bases and J shed 2 bases, with 16 bases lying between them. Germline assignment: CDR1 MDHEN and CDR2 SYDVKM. The DNA of the CDR3 is TGTGCCAGCAGTTTAACCCCCCTGACTACCGCCTACGAGCAGTACTTC. Residues: CASSLTPLTTAYEQYF.

This clonotype has a single count. The chain combines TRBV29-1 with TRBJ2-7, with D tentatively TRBD1 (6 bases). Trimming removed 7 bases at V and 0 bases at J, with 13 bases between. This CDR3 contains 13 residues. Germline-derived CDR1 and CDR2 are SQVTM and ANQGSEA. The CDR3 loop is CSGRDILSYEQYF. The CDR3 DNA follows: TGCAGCGGAAGGGACATTCTCTCCTACGAGCAGTACTTC.

Concerning this clonotype: One base separates it from a far larger clone, so it is likely a read error. This chain joins TRBV6-2 or TRBV6-3 and TRBJ2-1; D not resolved. Trimming removed 2 bases from V and 6 bases from J, with 2 bases in between. CDR1 and CDR2 from the germline V gene are MNHEY and SVGEGT. The CDR3 sequence is 11 residues long. DNA of the CDR3: TGTGCCAGCAGTTACCCCAATGAGCAGTTCTTC. Amino acid sequence: CASSYPNEQFF.

This clonotype was detected a few times. The chain links TRBV4-1 to TRBJ1-1; D possibly corresponds to TRBD1 (5 bases). The V end lost 7 bases, the J end lost 3 bases, and 21 bases lay between the germline ends. Germline CDR1 MGHRA, CDR2 YSYEKL. The CDR3 runs 16 residues. CDR3 region: CASIPLEGAGYTEAFF. In DNA form, the CDR3 reads TGCGCCAGCATCCCACTTGAAGGGGCGGGATACACTGAAGCTTTCTTT.

This clonotype was recorded a few times. The V and J genes are TRBV20-1 and TRBJ2-7; D possibly corresponds to TRBD1 (5 bases). Germline V gene sequence: CDR1 DFQATT, CDR2 SNEGSKA (reference sequence). V lost 0 bases, J lost 9 bases, and 18 bases lay in between. The CDR3 runs 14 residues. CDR3 protein: CSARDPRTTTRQYF. The CDR3 bases are TGCAGTGCTAGAGATCCCCGGACAACTACGAGGCAGTACTTC.

V is TRBV7-9 and J is TRBJ1-2; 7 positions match TRBD1. V gave up 5 bases and J gave up 4 bases; unmatched junction bases: 10. Germline V lookup: CDR1 SEHNR, CDR2 FQNEAQ (reference sequence). The CDR3 contains 15 residues. The CDR3 nucleotides read TGTGCCAGCAGCCCAGGAGGAGGGGGCCTCTATGGCTACACCTTC. This codes for CASSPGGGGLYGYTF.

This chain links TRBV7-2 with TRBJ1-6, with D unresolved. The V gene's germline CDR1 is SGHTA and CDR2 FQGNSA. Trimming removed 3 bases from V and 9 bases from J, with 9 bases in between. The CDR3 has 13 residues. CDR3 in amino acids: CASSFALGSPLHF. The CDR3 DNA reads TGTGCCAGCAGCTTCGCCTTAGGTTCACCCCTCCACTTT. The full variable domain, completed using reference TRBV7-2 and TRBJ1-6, is GAGVSQSPSNKVTEKGKDVELRCDPISGHTALYWYRQSLGQGLEFLIYFQGNSAPDKSGLPSDRFSAERTGGSVSTLTIQRTQQEDSAVYLCASSFALGSPLHFGNGTRLTVT.

V and J are TRBV4-1 and TRBJ2-3, with D unclear. CDR1 and CDR2 from the germline V gene are MGHRA and YSYEKL. The V end lost 1 base, the J end lost 2 bases, and 4 bases lay between the germline ends. The CDR3 sequence is 13 residues long. DNA for the CDR3: TGCGCCAGCAGCCAAGGTAACACAGATACGCAGTATTTT. Translating gives CASSQGNTDTQYF.

This clonotype was picked up a small number of times. The chain links TRBV27 to TRBJ2-3, with 10 positions matching TRBD2. V lost 6 bases and J lost 0; bases outside the gene matches: 6. The CDR3 covers 16 residues. The V gene's germline CDR1 is MNHEY and CDR2 SMNVEV (reference sequence). CDR3 sequence: CASSVGLAISTDTQYF. In DNA form, the CDR3 reads TGTGCCAGCAGCGTGGGACTAGCGATTAGCACAGATACGCAGTATTTT.

This clonotype has just a few counts. The chain has TRBV5-4 and TRBJ2-6; unclear D gene. The CDR3 is made up of 8 amino acids. The ends were cut back, 6 bases at V and 12 bases at J, with 1 base in the middle. Germline CDR1 and CDR2: SGHNT and YYREEE (reference sequence). The chain's CDR3 is CASTVLTF. The CDR3 DNA sequence: TGTGCCAGCACCGTCCTGACTTTC.

The chain links TRBV7-2 to TRBJ2-1, with TRBD2 matching 9 bases. Germline-derived CDR1 and CDR2 are SGHTA and FQGNSA. This CDR3 is built from 16 residues. V lost 3 bases and J lost 4; bases outside the gene matches: 7. As DNA, the CDR3 is TGTGCCAGCAGCTTTCTAGCGGGGCCAATATACAATGAGCAGTTCTTC. It yields the protein CASSFLAGPIYNEQFF.

This clonotype was seen only a few times. The V and J genes are TRBV10-3 and TRBJ2-7, with 9 bases identical to TRBD1. V shed 6 bases, J shed 3 bases, and the junction held 6 bases outside the gene matches. The CDR3 consists of 14 residues. Germline V gives CDR1 ENHRY, CDR2 SYGVKD. This CDR3 is CAIRGQGYFYEQYF. The CDR3 bases are TGTGCCATCAGGGGACAGGGTTACTTCTACGAGCAGTACTTC.

This chain joins TRBV5-1 and TRBJ2-7; 10 bases line up with TRBD2. The J segment lost 5 bases and the V segment lost 2 bases, leaving 7 bases of the junction unmatched. In germline, CDR1 is SGHRS, CDR2 YFSETQ. This CDR3 spans 15 amino acids. CDR3 sequence reads: CASSFSPSGSNEQYF. For the CDR3, the DNA is TGCGCCAGCAGCTTCAGCCCTAGCGGGAGCAACGAGCAGTACTTC.

The chain carries TRBV5-4 and TRBJ1-6; D call uncertain. The CDR3 is 12 amino acids. V was cut by 0 bases and J by 10 bases, with 5 bases left in between. Germline lookup yields CDR1 SGHNT and CDR2 YYREEE (reference sequence). CDR3 sequence (DNA): TGTGCCAGCAGCTTGGGTGAATCACCCCTCCACTTT. It translates to CASSLGESPLHF.

This clonotype has at least ten counts. The chain links TRBV4-2 to TRBJ1-4; D gene uncertain. V was cut by 0 bases and J by 5 bases, with 10 bases left in between. The CDR3 has 15 residues. The germline CDR1 and CDR2 sequences are LGHNA and YNFKEQ. For the CDR3, the DNA is TGTGCCAGCAGCCAAGAGGGGATAGCGAATGAAAAACTGTTTTTT. This sequence encodes CASSQEGIANEKLFF.

This clonotype came up a few times. This chain joins TRBV7-3 and TRBJ2-1; 8 positions match TRBD2. Germline V gene data show CDR1 as SGHTA and CDR2 as FQGTGA. With V trimmed by 5 bases and J by 4 bases, 4 bases remained unmatched. The CDR3 totals 14 residues. Written as DNA, the CDR3 is TGTGCCAGCAGCGGTAGCGGGGAATACAATGAGCAGTTCTTC. Translated, it gives CASSGSGEYNEQFF.

This rearrangement joins TRBV6-2 or TRBV6-3 to TRBJ1-2; tentatively, D is TRBD1 (5 bases). CDR3 length equals 15 residues. Trimming cost V 2 bases and J 2 bases, with 12 bases left between them. Germline CDR1 MNHEY, CDR2 SVGEGT. CDR3 amino acids: CASSYPTQANYGYTF. DNA of the CDR3: TGTGCCAGCAGTTACCCGACACAGGCCAACTATGGCTACACCTTC.

The chain joins TRBV20-1 to TRBJ1-2; D not resolved. The V gene lost 3 bases and the J gene lost 10 bases, with 9 bases spanning the gap. This CDR3 is built from 10 residues. Germline CDR1 DFQATT, CDR2 SNEGSKA (reference sequence). The CDR3 here is CSARKAAYTF. Written as DNA, the CDR3 is TGCAGTGCTAGGAAGGCAGCCTACACCTTC.

The V call is TRBV12-3 or TRBV12-4, the J call TRBJ2-1; TRBD2 might be the D (5 bases). The CDR3 is made up of 13 amino acids. V lost 6 bases, J lost 4 bases, and 10 bases lay in between. CDR3 protein: CASSPGLYNEQFF. The CDR3 nucleotides are TGTGCCAGCAGCCCAGGACTTTACAATGAGCAGTTCTTC.

The rearrangement uses TRBV7-8 and TRBJ2-5; 10 positions match TRBD1. CDR3 length equals 15 residues. J was trimmed by 4 bases and V by 5 bases; bases with no gene match: 7. Germline V gene lookup returns CDR1 SGHVS and CDR2 FQNEAQ. The CDR3 DNA reads TGTGCCAGCAGCCCCCCGGGACAGGGGAGAGAGACCCAGTACTTC. It is translated as CASSPPGQGRETQYF.